The T cell receptor (beta chain) described here comes from a study of blood T cell repertoires in COVID-19. Across the whole study: Sites in the United States, Italy and Spain provided acute and convalescent COVID-19 samples. From T cells, B-cell-depleted T cells, or PBMCs came the material, which was cDNA or gDNA.

Profiling relied on immunoSEQ multiplex PCR, and the TCRdb table lists in-frame clones only, not all of them. The sample yields 200,000 to 250,000 clones, roughly 86% seen once. CDR1 is SGHTS and CDR2 is YDEGEE in the germline V gene. The V and J ends lost 0 bases and 8 bases respectively, with 8 bases between them. The CDR3 spans 12 residues. Sequenced material: peripheral blood. This chain connects TRBV5-8 to TRBJ1-2; a possible D gene is TRBD1 (6 bases). The receptor was isolated from a woman aged 55-69 years with acute or convalescent COVID-19. As DNA, the CDR3 is TGTGCCAGCAGCTTGGCTAGGGGGGGCTACACCTTC. It translates to CASSLARGGYTF.